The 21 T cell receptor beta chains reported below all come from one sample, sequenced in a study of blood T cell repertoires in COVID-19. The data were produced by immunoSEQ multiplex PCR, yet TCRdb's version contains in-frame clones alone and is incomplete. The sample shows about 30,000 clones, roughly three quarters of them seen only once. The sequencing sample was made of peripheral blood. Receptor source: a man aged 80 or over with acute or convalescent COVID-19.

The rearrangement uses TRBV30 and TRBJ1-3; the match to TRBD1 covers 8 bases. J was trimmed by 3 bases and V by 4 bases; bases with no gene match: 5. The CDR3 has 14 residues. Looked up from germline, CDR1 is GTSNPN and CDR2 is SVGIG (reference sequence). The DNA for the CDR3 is TGTGCCTGGAAAACACAGGGGGTTGGAAACACCATATATTTT. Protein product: CAWKTQGVGNTIYF.

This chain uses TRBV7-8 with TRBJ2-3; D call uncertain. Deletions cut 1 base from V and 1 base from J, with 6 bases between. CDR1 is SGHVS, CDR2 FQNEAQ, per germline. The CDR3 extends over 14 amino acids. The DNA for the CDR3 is TGTGCCAGCAGCTTAGTCACGGGCACAGATACGCAGTATTTT. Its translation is CASSLVTGTDTQYF.

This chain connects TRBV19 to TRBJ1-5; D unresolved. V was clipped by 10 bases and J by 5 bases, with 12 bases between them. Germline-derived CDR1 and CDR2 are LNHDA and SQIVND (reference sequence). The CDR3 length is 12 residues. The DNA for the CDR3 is TGTGCCACCGGTGAAACTGATCAGCCCCAGCATTTT. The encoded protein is CATGETDQPQHF.

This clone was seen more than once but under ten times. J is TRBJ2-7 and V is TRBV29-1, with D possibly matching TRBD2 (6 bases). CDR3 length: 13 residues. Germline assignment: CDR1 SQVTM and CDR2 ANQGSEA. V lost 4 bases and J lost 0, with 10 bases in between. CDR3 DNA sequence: TGCAGCGTTGGTAGCGGAAGCTCCTACGAGCAGTACTTC. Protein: CSVGSGSSYEQYF.

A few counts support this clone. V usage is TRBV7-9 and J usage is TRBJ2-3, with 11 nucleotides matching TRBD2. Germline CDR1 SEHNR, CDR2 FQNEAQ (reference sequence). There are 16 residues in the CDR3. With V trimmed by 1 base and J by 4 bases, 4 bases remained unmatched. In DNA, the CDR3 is TGTGCCAGCAGCTTAGTGACTAGCGGGACCCCAGATACGCAGTATTTT. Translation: CASSLVTSGTPDTQYF.

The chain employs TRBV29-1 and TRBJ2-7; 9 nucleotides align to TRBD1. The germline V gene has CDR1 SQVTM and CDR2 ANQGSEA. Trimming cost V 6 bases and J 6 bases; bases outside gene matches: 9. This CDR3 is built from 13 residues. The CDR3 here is CSVTSGTGREQYF. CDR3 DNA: TGCAGCGTAACCTCCGGGACAGGGCGCGAGCAGTACTTC.

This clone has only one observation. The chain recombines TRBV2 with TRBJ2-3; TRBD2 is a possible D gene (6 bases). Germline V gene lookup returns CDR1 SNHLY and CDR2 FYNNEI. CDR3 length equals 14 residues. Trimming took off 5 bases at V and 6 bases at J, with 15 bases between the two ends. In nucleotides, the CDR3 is TGTGCCAGCAGTCTTGGTGGCGGGGTGGATACGCAGTATTTT. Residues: CASSLGGGVDTQYF.

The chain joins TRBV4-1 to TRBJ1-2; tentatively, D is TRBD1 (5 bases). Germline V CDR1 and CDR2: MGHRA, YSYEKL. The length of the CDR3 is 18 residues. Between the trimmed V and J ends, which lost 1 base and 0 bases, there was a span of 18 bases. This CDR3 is CASSQGRIGGEPNYGYTF. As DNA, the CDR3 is TGCGCCAGCAGCCAAGGTAGAATCGGAGGGGAGCCTAACTATGGCTACACCTTC.

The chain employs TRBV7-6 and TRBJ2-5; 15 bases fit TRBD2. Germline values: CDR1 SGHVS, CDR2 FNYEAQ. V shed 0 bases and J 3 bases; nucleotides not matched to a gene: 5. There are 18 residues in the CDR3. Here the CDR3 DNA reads TGTGCCAGCAGCTTAGCTAGGACTAGCGGGGGGGATGAAGAGACCCAGTACTTC. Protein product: CASSLARTSGGDEETQYF.

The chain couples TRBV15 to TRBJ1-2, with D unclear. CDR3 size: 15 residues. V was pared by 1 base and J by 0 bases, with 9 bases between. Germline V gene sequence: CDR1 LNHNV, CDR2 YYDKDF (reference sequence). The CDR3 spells CATSRVGASNYGYTF. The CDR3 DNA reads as TGTGCCACCAGCAGAGTCGGAGCCTCTAACTATGGCTACACCTTC.

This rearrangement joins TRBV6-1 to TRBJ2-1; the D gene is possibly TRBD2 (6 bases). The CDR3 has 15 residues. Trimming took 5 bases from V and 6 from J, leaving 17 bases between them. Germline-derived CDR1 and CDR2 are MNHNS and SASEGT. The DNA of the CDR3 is TGTGCCAGCAGTCTCCCTAGCGTAGGAGGCAATGAGCAGTTCTTC. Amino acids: CASSLPSVGGNEQFF.

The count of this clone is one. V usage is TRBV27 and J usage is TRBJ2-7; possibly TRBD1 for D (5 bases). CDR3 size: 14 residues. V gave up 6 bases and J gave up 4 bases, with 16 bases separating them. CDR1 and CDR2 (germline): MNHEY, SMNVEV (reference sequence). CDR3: CASRPRWGEYEQYF. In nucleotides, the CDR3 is TGTGCCAGCAGGCCTCGATGGGGCGAGTACGAGCAGTACTTC.

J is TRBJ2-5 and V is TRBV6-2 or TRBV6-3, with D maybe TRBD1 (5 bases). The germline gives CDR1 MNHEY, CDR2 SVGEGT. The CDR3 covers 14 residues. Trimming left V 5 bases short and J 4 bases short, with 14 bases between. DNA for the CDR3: TGTGCCAGCAGTCCCCGGACAAATGGAGAGACCCAGTACTTC. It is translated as CASSPRTNGETQYF.

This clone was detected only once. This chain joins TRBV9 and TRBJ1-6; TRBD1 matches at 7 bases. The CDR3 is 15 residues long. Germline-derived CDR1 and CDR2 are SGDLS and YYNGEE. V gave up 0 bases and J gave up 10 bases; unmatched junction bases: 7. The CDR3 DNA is TGTGCCAGCAGCGTAGACCGACAGGGTTGGTCACCCCTCCACTTT. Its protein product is CASSVDRQGWSPLHF.

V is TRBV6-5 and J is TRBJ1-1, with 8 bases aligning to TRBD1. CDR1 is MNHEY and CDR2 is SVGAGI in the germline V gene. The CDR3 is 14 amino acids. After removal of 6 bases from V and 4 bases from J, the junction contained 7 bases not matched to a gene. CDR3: CASRVGQGSTEAFF. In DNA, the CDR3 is TGTGCCAGCAGGGTAGGACAGGGAAGCACTGAAGCTTTCTTT.

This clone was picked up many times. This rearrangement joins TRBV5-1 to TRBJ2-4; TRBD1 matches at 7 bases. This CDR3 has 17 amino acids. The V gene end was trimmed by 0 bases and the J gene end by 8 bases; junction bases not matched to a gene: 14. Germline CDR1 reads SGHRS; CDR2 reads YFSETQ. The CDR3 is CASSLAYRGGGEDIQYF. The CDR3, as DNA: TGCGCCAGCAGCTTGGCATACAGGGGCGGCGGTGAGGACATTCAGTACTTC. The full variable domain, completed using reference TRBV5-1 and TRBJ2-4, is KAGVTQTPRYLIKTRGQQVTLSCSPISGHRSVSWYQQTPGQGLQFLFEYFSETQRNKGNFPGRFSGRQFSNSRSEMNVSTLELGDSALYLCASSLAYRGGGEDIQYFGAGTRLSVL.

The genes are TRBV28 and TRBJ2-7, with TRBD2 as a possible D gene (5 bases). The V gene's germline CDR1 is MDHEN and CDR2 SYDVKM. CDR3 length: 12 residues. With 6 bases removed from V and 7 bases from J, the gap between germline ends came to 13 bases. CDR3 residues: CASSSTGREQYF. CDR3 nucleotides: TGTGCCAGCAGCTCGACGGGGAGAGAGCAGTACTTC.

CDR3 protein: CASSVLSGDTGELFF. As DNA, the CDR3 is TGTGCCAGCAGCGTTCTGTCGGGAGACACCGGGGAGCTGTTTTTT. The gene calls are TRBV9 and TRBJ2-2; tentatively, D is TRBD2 (6 bases). Germline-derived CDR1 and CDR2 are SGDLS and YYNGEE. The CDR3 is 15 residues long. Trimming left V 2 bases short and J 3 bases short, with 11 bases between.

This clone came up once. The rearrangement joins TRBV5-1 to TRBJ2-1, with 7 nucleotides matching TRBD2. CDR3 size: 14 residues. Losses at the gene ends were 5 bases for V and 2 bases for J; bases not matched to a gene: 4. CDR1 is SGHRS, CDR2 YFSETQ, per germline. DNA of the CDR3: TGCGCCAGCAGGGGAGGGTTCGCCTACAATGAGCAGTTCTTC. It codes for CASRGGFAYNEQFF.

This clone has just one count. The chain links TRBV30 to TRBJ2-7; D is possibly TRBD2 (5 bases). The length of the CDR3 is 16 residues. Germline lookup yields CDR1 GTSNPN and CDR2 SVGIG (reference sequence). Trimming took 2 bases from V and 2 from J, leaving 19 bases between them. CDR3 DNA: TGTGCCTGGAGTCGTCCCGGGCGGGCTCAGCCCTACGAGCAGTACTTC. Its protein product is CAWSRPGRAQPYEQYF.

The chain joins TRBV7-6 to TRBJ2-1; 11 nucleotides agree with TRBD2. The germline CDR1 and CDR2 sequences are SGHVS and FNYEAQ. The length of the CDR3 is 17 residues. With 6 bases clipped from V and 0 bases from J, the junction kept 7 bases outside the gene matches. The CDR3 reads CASRSTSGGSSYNEQFF. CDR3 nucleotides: TGTGCCAGCAGGAGTACTAGCGGGGGAAGCTCCTACAATGAGCAGTTCTTC.